This T cell receptor (beta chain) was recorded in a study of shared clonotypes between healthy human individuals. Study outcomes and limitations: Richness estimates generally favored naive over memory subsets.

Positively selected for CCR7, the CD45RO-negative cells used as naive CD8 cells excluded terminally differentiated effector memory CD45RA+ cells. In this sample, this clone turned up once. Its antigen is unidentified. Germline V gene lookup returns CDR1 SGHVS and CDR2 FNYEAQ. CDR3 length: 13 amino acids. Trimming left V 1 base short and J 9 bases short, with 10 bases between. Sequencing used immunoSEQ multiplex PCR; TCRdb keeps in-frame clones, though not all of them. This sample has approximately 810,000 clones; nearly 95% occur once, and the top ten carry more than 20%. Sequenced: naive CD8+ T cells sorted from blood. The TCR was taken from a man aged 25-45 years in good health. The rearrangement joins TRBV7-6 to TRBJ2-1, with D uncertain. The DNA of the CDR3 is TGTGCCAGCAGCTTAGTAGTGAACGGTGAGCAGTTCTTC. It codes for CASSLVVNGEQFF. Combining the CDR3 with reference TRBV7-6 and TRBJ2-1 gives the whole variable domain GAGVSQSPRYKVTKRGQDVALRCDPISGHVSLYWYRQALGQGPEFLTYFNYEAQQDKSGLPNDRFSAERPEGSISTLTIQRTEQRDSAMYRCASSLVVNGEQFFGPGTRLTVL.